The T cell receptor (beta chain) under discussion was sequenced for a study of cytomegalovirus exposure and HLA in healthy donors. Overall study findings and caveats: A previous analysis found most TCR beta V segments productive roughly 87% or roughly 30% of the time. The authors later linked a missense DCLRE1C variant to TCR beta V- and J-gene trimming. An ancestry cluster, one associated with Asian ancestry, reportedly showed fewer N-insertions than the approximately 670-donor mean in a later analysis.

There are 17 residues in the CDR3. In germline, CDR1 is LNHNV, CDR2 YYDKDF (reference sequence). PCR was performed using 60 Vbeta and 13 Jbeta primers. Assay: immunoSEQ multiplex PCR; the TCRdb copy retains only in-frame clones and omits some. The sample has some 52,000 clones. Donors had nominal health at sampling but likely had unrecorded immune exposures. Of note for this clone: Its antigen is unknown. The junction and the germline gene differ at one end; a read error may be behind it.

Sequenced sample: PBMCs. The clonotype comes from an older woman in good health and CMV-seropositive. The V and J genes are TRBV15 and TRBJ2-5; 11 nucleotides match TRBD2. The CDR3 bases are TGTGCCACCAGCAGAGATCTAGCGGGGGGCTACCAAGAGAACCAGTACTTC. It encodes CATSRDLAGGYQENQYF.